The clone carrying this TCR beta chain was counted many times. The source of the sample is a study of prognosis after radiotherapy for stage I lung cancer. The study amplified the TCR beta CDR3 region from genomic DNA. This amplification was carried out by two rounds of multiplex PCR. Every TRBV and TRBJ gene had its own specific primer in first-round PCR. TCRdb called the multiplex PCR reads again in MiXCR, with one record for every CDR3 protein. Counted here are roughly 11,000 distinct CDR3 sequences, roughly 51% occurring once; the ten biggest clones make up 7%. V was pared by 0 bases and J by 5 bases, with 4 bases of the junction left unmatched. CDR3 size: 15 residues. The germline V gene encodes CDR1 SGHNT and CDR2 YYREEE (reference sequence).

The TCR comes from a donor aged 50 or older with non-small cell lung cancer. This chain connects TRBV5-4 to TRBJ2-1, with 8 positions matching TRBD2. The sequenced sample was PBMCs, obtained before or after stereotactic body radiation therapy (not recorded which). The CDR3 here is CASSLEAGGHNEQFF. The CDR3 DNA reads TGTGCCAGCAGCTTGGAGGCGGGGGGACACAATGAGCAGTTCTTC.